The clone carrying this T cell receptor beta chain was picked up one time. Its target is unknown. The data were obtained in a study of shared clonotypes between healthy human individuals. At the level of the study: The study used three CD4 naive, three CD4 memory, two CD8 naive and one CD8 memory plate per donor.

Study-level points and caveats: Clonotypes that were shared across a handful of donors made up around 5% of naive CD4 clonotypes. Blood alone was sampled, and tissue repertoires likely differ.

At deep level, the assay was performed. TCRdb's table, derived via immunoSEQ multiplex PCR, lists solely in-frame clones and lacks some. Here the sample spans approximately 720,000 clones, around 90% being singletons. Positive CCR7 selection of CD45RO-negative cells yielded the naive CD8 cells, and terminally differentiated effector memory CD45RA+ cells were excluded. The TCR sequence derives from a man aged 25-45 years in good health. Sequenced input: naive CD8+ T cells sorted from blood.

The CDR3 sequence is CASSLYPGTSSYEQYF. DNA for the CDR3: TGTGCCAGCAGCCTGTATCCTGGGACTAGCTCCTACGAGCAGTACTTC. The chain combines TRBV11-2 with TRBJ2-7; 8 bases fit TRBD2. The CDR3 loop spans 16 amino acids. Germline CDR1 SGHAT, CDR2 FQNNGV. Losses at the gene ends were 5 bases for V and 0 bases for J; bases not matched to a gene: 9.